This is a list of T cell receptor beta chains from one sample in a study of T cells generated in artificial thymic organoids. TCRdb itself ran the 5' RACE reads through MiXCR, one entry per CDR3 protein. The sample lists about 3,300 distinct CDR3 sequences; 30% to 40% were seen once. The sequencing sample was made of naive CD8+ T cells from blood. These receptors all stem from a human donor who gave cord blood stem cells for thymic organoid culture, a cardiac surgery patient who gave postnatal thymus, or a blood donor (not recorded which). Both conserved end residues are part of each CDR3. Fields, in order: J gene, V gene, D gene, clone size, CDR3 DNA, CDR3 protein. The D gene is left open where the match is weak. A row's size may be missing; if present it is once, few, many or a size class.

J gene: TRBJ1-1; V gene: TRBV20-1; D gene: -; clone size: few; CDR3 DNA: TGCAGTGCTAGAGGTCACAGGGAAGCGGACACTGAAGCTTTCTTT; CDR3 protein: CSARGHREADTEAFF
J gene: TRBJ2-7; V gene: TRBV29-1; D gene: -; clone size: few; CDR3 DNA: TGCAGCGTCGGACGGTCCTACGAGCAGTACTTC; CDR3 protein: CSVGRSYEQYF
J gene: TRBJ2-7; V gene: TRBV27; D gene: TRBD2; clone size: -; CDR3 DNA: TGTGCCAGCAGTCCCCGACTAGCGGGAGGCTTCTACGAGCAGTACTTC; CDR3 protein: CASSPRLAGGFYEQYF
J gene: TRBJ2-1; V gene: TRBV5-6; D gene: TRBD2; clone size: few; CDR3 DNA: TGTGCCAGCAGCTTGGTATTGCGGGAGGGCCGCAATGAGCAGTTCTTC; CDR3 protein: CASSLVLREGRNEQFF
J gene: TRBJ2-3; V gene: TRBV28; D gene: TRBD2; clone size: few; CDR3 DNA: TGTGCCAGCAGTTCAGCCTCTGCGGGAGGAAGCACAGATACGCAGTATTTT; CDR3 protein: CASSSASAGGSTDTQYF
J gene: TRBJ2-1; V gene: TRBV6-2/TRBV6-3; D gene: TRBD2; clone size: -; CDR3 DNA: TGTGCCAGCAGTTTAGAGCGGGAGGCCCCCACCATCTACAATGAGCAGTTCTTC; CDR3 protein: CASSLEREAPTIYNEQFF
J gene: TRBJ2-7; V gene: TRBV6-5; D gene: TRBD2; clone size: few; CDR3 DNA: TGTGCCAGCAGTATAGCGGGAGAGGCCTACGAGCAGTACTTC; CDR3 protein: CASSIAGEAYEQYF
J gene: TRBJ2-3; V gene: TRBV29-1; D gene: TRBD1; clone size: -; CDR3 DNA: TGCAGCGTGACCAACAGGGGTAGCACAGATACGCAGTATTTT; CDR3 protein: CSVTNRGSTDTQYF
J gene: TRBJ2-3; V gene: TRBV7-6; D gene: -; clone size: -; CDR3 DNA: TGTGCCAGCAGCCCCGGGAGCACAGATACGCAGTATTTT; CDR3 protein: CASSPGSTDTQYF
J gene: TRBJ2-7; V gene: TRBV20-1; D gene: -; clone size: medium-sized; CDR3 DNA: TGCAGTGCCTCAGGACGGTTCTACGAGCAGTACTTC; CDR3 protein: CSASGRFYEQYF
J gene: TRBJ2-3; V gene: TRBV6-2/TRBV6-3; D gene: TRBD2; clone size: medium-sized; CDR3 DNA: TGTGCCAGCAGTTTCCCCAGCGGGAGAGGTTCGGATACGCAGTATTTT; CDR3 protein: CASSFPSGRGSDTQYF
J gene: TRBJ2-3; V gene: TRBV27; D gene: -; clone size: few; CDR3 DNA: TGTGCCAGCAGTTTATTGAGCGGGAGCACAGATACGCAGTATTTT; CDR3 protein: CASSLLSGSTDTQYF
J gene: TRBJ2-3; V gene: TRBV5-1; D gene: -; clone size: few; CDR3 DNA: TGCGCCAGCAGCTTGGCCGATGGCGGGGGCCGCACAGATACGCAGTATTTT; CDR3 protein: CASSLADGGGRTDTQYF
J gene: TRBJ2-7; V gene: TRBV2; D gene: TRBD1; clone size: medium-sized; CDR3 DNA: TGTGCCAGCAGTGTCGGGCAGGGGGCGGACGAGCAGTACTTC; CDR3 protein: CASSVGQGADEQYF
J gene: TRBJ2-7; V gene: TRBV7-9; D gene: -; clone size: -; CDR3 DNA: TGTGCCAGCAGCCAGTCGAAGCTCGAGCAGTACTTC; CDR3 protein: CASSQSKLEQYF
J gene: TRBJ2-3; V gene: TRBV11-2; D gene: TRBD2; clone size: -; CDR3 DNA: TGTGCCAGCAGCCTCAAATTAGCGGGAGCAGATACGCAGTATTTT; CDR3 protein: CASSLKLAGADTQYF
J gene: TRBJ2-1; V gene: TRBV19; D gene: -; clone size: -; CDR3 DNA: TGTGCCAGTAGCACCGAAACAAATGGACTTTCCTACAATGAGCAGTTCTTC; CDR3 protein: CASSTETNGLSYNEQFF
J gene: TRBJ1-5; V gene: TRBV5-4; D gene: -; clone size: -; CDR3 DNA: TGTGCCAGCAGCTTGTTAGAGAACAATCAGCCCCAGCATTTT; CDR3 protein: CASSLLENNQPQHF
J gene: TRBJ2-1; V gene: TRBV5-1; D gene: TRBD2; clone size: -; CDR3 DNA: TGCGCCAGCCAACTAGCGGGAGAATACAATGAGCAGTTCTTC; CDR3 protein: CASQLAGEYNEQFF
J gene: TRBJ2-4; V gene: TRBV4-1; D gene: -; clone size: -; CDR3 DNA: -; CDR3 protein: CASSQVGSGINAEYF
J gene: TRBJ2-3; V gene: TRBV4-1; D gene: -; clone size: -; CDR3 DNA: TGCGCCAGCAGCCAAGAGGGTGTAGATACGCAGTATTTT; CDR3 protein: CASSQEGVDTQYF